This T cell receptor (beta chain) was documented in a study of cytomegalovirus exposure and HLA in healthy donors. Findings of the study overall: It emerged from a later analysis that several of the most significant clusters appeared to be linked to common viral pathogens.

Donors counted as nominally healthy when sampled, yet unrecorded immune exposures were likely. Primers included in the PCR were 60 Vbeta and 13 Jbeta primers. Clones were read by immunoSEQ multiplex PCR, and TCRdb kept only the in-frame ones, dropping some. The profile shows approximately 150,000 clones, approximately 80% of them singletons. Comments on this clone: Its matching antigen is unknown.

The origin of this receptor is a woman between 40 and 55 years old in good health and CMV-seronegative. The sequenced sample consisted of PBMCs.

DNA of the CDR3: TGTGCCAGCAGCTTACAACAGGGTAATCAGCCCCAGCATTTT. Amino acid sequence: CASSLQQGNQPQHF. The chain employs TRBV7-2 and TRBJ1-5, with a weak D call TRBD1 (6 bases). In germline, CDR1 is SGHTA, CDR2 FQGNSA. V was cut by 2 bases and J by 4 bases, with 9 bases left in between. The CDR3 runs to 14 residues.